This T cell receptor beta chain was retrieved from a study of blood T cell repertoires in COVID-19. Whole-study context: Italy, Spain and the United States were the sources of the convalescent and acute COVID-19 samples.

As processed by the authors: The assay estimated nucleated cells by amplifying reference gene primers. The data were produced by immunoSEQ multiplex PCR, yet TCRdb's version contains in-frame clones alone and is incomplete. The DNA gave D and trimming, while V, J and clone size come from that table. The sample consists of about 150,000 clones, about 88% of them appearing once. Germline lookup yields CDR1 LGHNA and CDR2 YNFKEQ. Unmatched junction bases numbered 2, after V lost 0 bases and J lost 6 bases. The CDR3 is 15 residues long. This clone was seen more than once but under ten times. The clonotype originates from a man over 45 who had recovered from COVID-19. The chain carries TRBV4-2 and TRBJ2-1; the match to TRBD2 covers 10 bases. Sequenced material: PBMCs or T cells enriched from blood (not recorded which). The CDR3 DNA follows: TGTGCCAGCAGCCAAGAAAGCGGGGGGGCCAATGAGCAGTTCTTC. As protein: CASSQESGGANEQFF.